The 20 T cell receptor beta chains presented below share a single source sample, sequenced in a study of cytomegalovirus exposure and HLA in healthy donors. TCRdb keeps only in-frame clones here, not all; method: immunoSEQ multiplex PCR. The table shows 130,000 to 150,000 clones, with about 89% occurring only once. Material for sequencing was PBMCs. The receptors stem from a woman aged 18-29 years in good health and CMV-seropositive.

V gene TRBV28 combines with J gene TRBJ1-4, with 11 bases fitting TRBD1. In germline, CDR1 is MDHEN, CDR2 SYDVKM. The junction had 6 bases not matched to a gene; V was cut back by 4 bases and J by 8 bases. The CDR3 length is 15 residues. CDR3 amino acids: CASSSPGQGDEKLFF. Here the CDR3 DNA reads TGTGCCAGCAGTTCTCCGGGACAGGGGGACGAAAAACTGTTTTTT. Using reference TRBV28 and TRBJ1-4 for the parts outside the CDR3, the full variable domain is DVKVTQSSRYLVKRTGEKVFLECVQDMDHENMFWYRQDPGLGLRLIYFSYDVKMKEKGDIPEGYSVSREKKERFSLILESASTNQTSMYLCASSSPGQGDEKLFFGSGTQLSVL.

The chain couples TRBV9 to TRBJ2-1; 10 nucleotides line up with TRBD2. Trimming took 4 bases from V and 6 from J; bases not matched to a gene: 4. Germline assignment: CDR1 SGDLS and CDR2 YYNGEE. The CDR3 sequence is 14 residues long. The CDR3, as DNA: TGTGCCAGCAGCTTACGGACTAGCGGCAATGAGCAGTTCTTC. This sequence encodes CASSLRTSGNEQFF.

The rearrangement uses TRBV27 and TRBJ2-7, with D unclear. The germline V gene encodes CDR1 MNHEY and CDR2 SMNVEV (reference sequence). The CDR3 length is 13 residues. Trimming cost V 5 bases and J 8 bases, with 16 bases left between them. CDR3 bases: TGTGCCAGCAGTCCCTCCTCTTCTAGTAAGCAGTACTTC. It codes for CASSPSSSSKQYF.

The V call is TRBV29-1, the J call TRBJ2-2; 12 positions agree with TRBD1. Looked up from germline, CDR1 is SQVTM and CDR2 is ANQGSEA. This CDR3 comprises 15 residues. The J segment lost 7 bases and the V segment lost 6 bases, leaving 9 bases of the junction unmatched. The CDR3 nucleotides read TGCAGCGTCCTCTCCGGGACAGGGGGCGTCGGGGAGCTGTTTTTT. Translated: CSVLSGTGGVGELFF.

V usage is TRBV5-6 and J usage is TRBJ1-1, with TRBD1 as a possible D gene (6 bases). CDR1 is SGHDT and CDR2 is YYEEEE in the germline V gene. Trimming removed 0 bases from V and 0 bases from J, with 15 bases in between. The CDR3 sequence is 17 residues long. CDR3 nucleotides: TGTGCCAGCAGCTTGGAATCAGGGGTGGACATGAACACTGAAGCTTTCTTT. It codes for CASSLESGVDMNTEAFF.

The CDR3 bases are TGTGCCAGCAGCCCATCCTCAGGGGGTGGAGGCACGCAGTATTTT. Translating it yields CASSPSSGGGGTQYF. The chain links TRBV7-6 to TRBJ2-3; 7 bases align to TRBD1. This CDR3 region has 15 residues. Looked up from germline, CDR1 is SGHVS and CDR2 is FNYEAQ. V lost 5 bases, J lost 9 bases, and 14 bases stayed unmatched.

The chain recombines TRBV5-1 with TRBJ2-3; 9 nucleotides match TRBD2. V shed 2 bases and J 4 bases; nucleotides not matched to a gene: 5. This CDR3 is 15 amino acids long. CDR1 and CDR2 from the germline V gene are SGHRS and YFSETQ. CDR3 in DNA: TGCGCCAGCAGCTTACTAGCGGGTGGGGCAGATACGCAGTATTTT. It encodes CASSLLAGGADTQYF.

This rearrangement joins TRBV28 to TRBJ2-1; tentative D call: TRBD1 (6 bases). This CDR3 comprises 13 residues. The V gene's germline CDR1 is MDHEN and CDR2 SYDVKM. The V end was cut by 7 bases, the J end by 3 bases, with 10 bases between. The CDR3 DNA sequence: TGTGCCAGCACCGGGACACTCTACAATGAGCAGTTCTTC. Protein product: CASTGTLYNEQFF.

The chain has TRBV11-3 and TRBJ2-7; 11 bases match TRBD2. J lost 5 bases, V lost 2 bases, and 8 bases had no gene match. CDR1 is SGHNT and CDR2 is YENEEA in the germline V gene. CDR3 size: 16 residues. CDR3 loop: CASSLTLAGGPHEQYF. CDR3 in DNA: TGTGCCAGCAGCTTAACATTAGCGGGAGGGCCCCACGAGCAGTACTTC.

The V call is TRBV5-1, the J call TRBJ2-2; 8 nucleotides line up with TRBD2. Looked up from germline, CDR1 is SGHRS and CDR2 is YFSETQ. With V trimmed by 6 bases and J by 0 bases, 10 bases remained unmatched. The CDR3 extends over 17 amino acids. This CDR3 is CASTTRNSGTNTGELFF. The CDR3 DNA sequence: TGCGCCAGCACTACCCGAAATAGCGGGACGAACACCGGGGAGCTGTTTTTT.

The rearrangement joins TRBV7-9 to TRBJ2-1; tentative D call: TRBD2 (6 bases). This CDR3 comprises 15 residues. The V gene's germline CDR1 is SEHNR and CDR2 FQNEAQ (reference sequence). The V and J ends lost 6 bases and 4 bases respectively, with 16 bases between them. The CDR3 DNA sequence: TGTGCCAGCAGGCAGCGCGGAGGGCAGTACAATGAGCAGTTCTTC. Translating it yields CASRQRGGQYNEQFF.

The rearrangement uses TRBV6-1 and TRBJ2-1, with D possibly matching TRBD2 (7 bases). Trimming removed 11 bases at V and 0 bases at J, with 17 bases between. The CDR3 consists of 15 residues. CDR1 and CDR2 from the germline V gene are MNHNS and SASEGT. The CDR3 loop is CALGGGLGSYNEQFF. CDR3 DNA: TGTGCCCTGGGCGGGGGCCTAGGCTCCTACAATGAGCAGTTCTTC.

In the case of this clone: Germline and junction disagree at one end, which may indicate a read error. V usage is TRBV19 and J usage is TRBJ1-2; no clear D. Germline assignment: CDR1 LNHDA and CDR2 SQIVND (reference sequence). This CDR3 comprises 12 residues. Written as DNA, the CDR3 is TGTGCCAGTAGTATAGAAAACTCTGGCTACACCTTC. Protein sequence: CASSIENSGYTF.

This chain connects TRBV7-3 to TRBJ1-1; tentatively, D is TRBD1 (6 bases). Germline V gene sequence: CDR1 SGHTA, CDR2 FQGTGA. The CDR3 contains 13 residues. V was shortened by 2 bases and J by 10 bases, with 14 bases between the two germline ends. This CDR3 reads CASSLDSDSGAFF. CDR3 nucleotides: TGTGCCAGCAGCTTAGACTCGGACAGTGGAGCTTTCTTT.

V gene TRBV6-5 combines with J gene TRBJ2-2; D is unclear. From germline, CDR1 is MNHEY and CDR2 SVGAGI. The CDR3 is made up of 14 amino acids. V dropped 8 bases and J dropped 2 bases, with 12 bases sitting between them. CDR3 nucleotides: TGTGCCAGCCGACGCGGCATCAACACCGGGGAGCTGTTTTTT. Amino acids: CASRRGINTGELFF.

This clone was picked up one time. The chain recombines TRBV11-2 with TRBJ2-7, with TRBD2 matching over 7 bases. Looked up from germline, CDR1 is SGHAT and CDR2 is FQNNGV. The ends lost 5 bases at V and 7 bases at J; junction bases unmatched: 8. The CDR3 runs 13 residues. The CDR3 nucleotides are TGTGCCAGCAGCCTCGGACTAGGTCGGGAGCAGTACTTC. Its protein is CASSLGLGREQYF.

The chain uses TRBV29-1 and TRBJ1-2; TRBD1 matches at 8 bases. The CDR3 length is 15 residues. V gave up 6 bases and J gave up 3 bases; unmatched junction bases: 12. CDR1 SQVTM and CDR2 ANQGSEA come from the germline V gene. CDR3 in DNA: TGCAGCGTCATACCTACGCAGGGGGCCTACTATGGCTACACCTTC. Its protein product is CSVIPTQGAYYGYTF.

The chain joins TRBV28 to TRBJ1-5; TRBD1 might be the D (5 bases). V shed 5 bases and J shed 0 bases, with 14 bases lying between them. The CDR3 covers 16 residues. Germline CDR1 is MDHEN and CDR2 is SYDVKM. CDR3 residues: CASSPQQGISNQPQHF. For the CDR3, the DNA is TGTGCCAGCAGTCCTCAGCAGGGAATTAGCAATCAGCCCCAGCATTTT. The entire variable domain, with the rest obtained from reference TRBV28 and TRBJ1-5, is as follows: DVKVTQSSRYLVKRTGEKVFLECVQDMDHENMFWYRQDPGLGLRLIYFSYDVKMKEKGDIPEGYSVSREKKERFSLILESASTNQTSMYLCASSPQQGISNQPQHFGDGTRLSIL.

This clone was recorded only once. The rearrangement joins TRBV4-1 to TRBJ2-3; D is ambiguous. The V gene's germline CDR1 is MGHRA and CDR2 YSYEKL. This CDR3 has 15 residues. V was pared by 0 bases and J by 4 bases, with 11 bases between. The CDR3 here is CASSQELSRADTQYF. The DNA of the CDR3 is TGCGCCAGCAGCCAAGAGCTGTCTAGAGCAGATACGCAGTATTTT.

V usage is TRBV7-9 and J usage is TRBJ2-7; D gene uncertain. V lost 3 bases, J lost 7 bases, and 16 bases lay in between. Germline V CDR1 and CDR2: SEHNR, FQNEAQ (reference sequence). This CDR3 has 14 residues. The DNA of the CDR3 is TGTGCCAGCAGCTTTTCCGGTCGGGTCGGGGAGCAGTACTTC. This codes for CASSFSGRVGEQYF.